These 20 T cell receptor beta chains originate from one sample sequenced in a study of T cell clonality in common variable immunodeficiency. Study conclusions and caveats: Fewer deletions and N-nucleotide insertions were reportedly seen in common variable immunodeficiency TCR beta sequences.

The protocol was immunoSEQ multiplex PCR, while the TCRdb copy is restricted to in-frame clones and leaves out a portion. The record shows 25,000 to 30,000 clones for this sample, with no singletons present. These receptors are not linked to any known antigen. The sequenced material came from peripheral blood mononuclear cells. The receptors derive from a human donor with common variable immunodeficiency.

This clone was detected only a few times. From the germline J gene comes the end of the CDR3, since the read stops 3 residues before it. This chain uses TRBV29-1 with TRBJ2-1; possible D gene TRBD2, 6 bases. Between the trimmed V and J ends, which lost 3 bases and 0 bases, there was a span of 15 bases. The CDR3 has 16 amino acids. Germline loops: CDR1 SQVTM, CDR2 ANQGSEA. The covered CDR3 bases are TGCAGCGTTGATGCCCCTAGCGCCAGCTCCTACAATGAG. Amino acid sequence: CSVDAPSASSYNE. The CDR3, in full, reads CSVDAPSASSYNEQFF.

This clone was picked up a small number of times. The sequenced fragment ends 3 residues before the CDR3 boundary, so the rest is inferred from the germline J gene. The V call is TRBV19, the J call TRBJ2-1, with D uncertain. The germline V gene has CDR1 LNHDA and CDR2 SQIVND (reference sequence). This CDR3 is 15 amino acids long. The V end lost 3 bases, the J end lost 4 bases, and 13 bases lay between the germline ends. The CDR3 sequence is CASSIQASPYNEQFF. The CDR3 DNA, read in part, is TGTGCCAGTAGTATTCAGGCATCTCCTTACAATGAG.

This clone was detected a few times. The junction departs from germline at one end; a sequencing error may be responsible. The CDR3 DNA, read in part, is TGTGCCAGCAGCGTAGCAGGGGGCGGCGGCGAG. Its protein product is CASSVAGGGGE. The whole CDR3 protein reads CASSVAGGGGEQYF. The chain uses TRBV7-6 and TRBJ2-7; 8 nucleotides line up with TRBD1. Read sequence stops 3 residues before the CDR3 end, and the germline J gene provides the missing end. Per the germline V gene, CDR1 is SGHVS and CDR2 is FNYEAQ. This CDR3 has 14 residues. The full variable domain, with the rest looked up from reference TRBV7-6 and TRBJ2-7, is GAGVSQSPRYKVTKRGQDVALRCDPISGHVSLYWYRQALGQGPEFLTYFNYEAQQDKSGLPNDRFSAERPEGSISTLTIQRTEQRDSAMYRCASSVAGGGGEQYFGPGTRLTVT.

Partial CDR3 DNA: TGTGCCAGCAGCGCGGACAGACCCGGGGGAAACACC. Its translation: CASSADRPGGNT. The entire CDR3 protein is CASSADRPGGNTIYF. V gene TRBV7-6 combines with J gene TRBJ1-3; possible D gene TRBD1, 6 bases. The DNA ends 3 residues before the CDR3 does, and the rest of the CDR3 is filled in from the germline J gene. CDR1 and CDR2 from the germline V gene are SGHVS and FNYEAQ. V was trimmed by 5 bases and J by 4 bases, leaving 15 bases between them. This CDR3 is built from 15 residues.

This clone was counted between two and nine times. The read ends 3 residues before the CDR3 terminus; that terminus is restored from the germline J gene. The rearrangement joins TRBV5-1 to TRBJ2-5; D is uncertain. This CDR3 region has 13 residues. V lost 2 bases, J lost 3 bases, and 8 bases lay in between. Germline V gene data show CDR1 as SGHRS and CDR2 as YFSETQ. CDR3 DNA, as far as it was read: TGCGCCAGCAGCTTCACGCCGGAAGAGACC. This sequence encodes CASSFTPEET. The complete CDR3 protein is CASSFTPEETQYF. Full variable domain (remainder filled in from reference TRBV5-1 and TRBJ2-5): KAGVTQTPRYLIKTRGQQVTLSCSPISGHRSVSWYQQTPGQGLQFLFEYFSETQRNKGNFPGRFSGRQFSNSRSEMNVSTLELGDSALYLCASSFTPEETQYFGPGTRLLVL.

By sample share, this clone is medium-sized. The missing CDR3 end, 3 residues past where the read stops, is filled in from the germline J gene. The gene calls are TRBV5-1 and TRBJ2-3, with 9 bases lining up with TRBD2. CDR3 length: 15 amino acids. V lost 0 bases, J lost 5 bases, and 4 bases stayed unmatched. Per germline, CDR1 SGHRS and CDR2 YFSETQ. The part of the CDR3 DNA that was read is TGCGCCAGCAGCTTGGGACTAGCGGAAGTAGATACG. Its translation: CASSLGLAEVDT. The full CDR3 protein reads CASSLGLAEVDTQYF. The full variable domain, completed using reference TRBV5-1 and TRBJ2-3, is KAGVTQTPRYLIKTRGQQVTLSCSPISGHRSVSWYQQTPGQGLQFLFEYFSETQRNKGNFPGRFSGRQFSNSRSEMNVSTLELGDSALYLCASSLGLAEVDTQYFGPGTRLTVL.

A note on this clone: The read finishes 3 residues shy of the CDR3 end, and the germline J gene is used to complete it. This chain connects TRBV7-9 to TRBJ2-5, with 7 bases lining up with TRBD1. Germline CDR1 SEHNR, CDR2 FQNEAQ (reference sequence). V was pared by 0 bases and J by 4 bases, with 2 bases of the junction left unmatched. The CDR3 sequence is 14 residues long. The CDR3: CASSLADRAETQYF. CDR3 DNA, as far as it was read: TGTGCCAGCAGCTTAGCAGACAGGGCAGAGACC.

The table lists this clone with many counts. The read halts 3 residues ahead of the CDR3 end, with the missing end drawn from the germline J gene. The chain has TRBV5-1 and TRBJ1-1; maybe TRBD1 (6 bases). The V and J ends lost 2 bases and 3 bases respectively, with 11 bases between them. The CDR3 length is 14 residues. CDR1 is SGHRS, CDR2 YFSETQ, per germline. CDR3 DNA, as far as it was read: TGCGCCAGCAGCTTTCCAGGGGAACACACTGAA. As protein: CASSFPGEHTE. The full CDR3 reads CASSFPGEHTEAFF.

In this sample, this clone turned up a few times. The DNA ends 3 residues before the CDR3 does, and the rest of the CDR3 is filled in from the germline J gene. V is TRBV19 and J is TRBJ2-1; 7 positions match TRBD1. This CDR3 region has 14 residues. Per the germline V gene, CDR1 is LNHDA and CDR2 is SQIVND (reference sequence). V shed 3 bases, J shed 2 bases, and the junction held 1 base outside the gene matches. The covered CDR3 bases are TGTGCCAGTAGTATTACAGGGGCCTACAATGAG. Protein sequence: CASSITGAYNE. The complete CDR3 sequence is CASSITGAYNEQFF.

This clone has a handful of counts. The read stops 3 residues short of the end of the CDR3; the missing end is completed from the germline J gene. The gene calls are TRBV5-1 and TRBJ2-7, with 13 bases matching TRBD2. The V and J ends lost 1 base and 2 bases, in that order; junction bases with no gene match: 6. The V gene's germline CDR1 is SGHRS and CDR2 YFSETQ. The CDR3 loop spans 17 amino acids. The CDR3 reads CASSLRPGLAGPYEQYF. The sequenced CDR3 bases are TGCGCCAGCAGCTTGAGGCCGGGACTAGCGGGGCCCTACGAG.

In the case of this clone: The read ends 3 residues shy of where the CDR3 ends; the end is completed using the germline J gene. The chain has TRBV18 and TRBJ2-5, with 11 bases matching TRBD2. CDR1 is KGHSH and CDR2 is LQKENI in the germline V gene. CDR3 length equals 13 residues. V was pared by 6 bases and J by 4 bases, with 1 base of the junction left unmatched. Partial CDR3 DNA: TGTGCCAGCTCTAGCGGGAGGGGAGAGACC. The encoded protein is CASSSGRGET. The entire CDR3 protein is CASSSGRGETQYF.

Points on this clone: The read ends 3 residues before the CDR3 terminus; that terminus is restored from the germline J gene. The rearrangement uses TRBV2 and TRBJ1-6, with 11 bases identical to TRBD1. V gave up 3 bases and J gave up 10 bases; unmatched junction bases: 5. The CDR3 is 15 amino acids. Germline V CDR1 and CDR2: SNHLY, FYNNEI. CDR3 loop: CASSDRTGGGSPLHF. Incomplete CDR3 DNA: TGTGCCAGCAGTGATCGGACAGGGGGCGGATCACCC.

In the case of this clone: The read falls 3 residues short of the CDR3 end, and the missing part is taken from the germline J gene. The chain has TRBV2 and TRBJ1-1, with a tentative D call TRBD1 (5 bases). Trimming removed 5 bases from V and 2 bases from J, with 9 bases in between. CDR3 length: 13 residues. The germline V gene encodes CDR1 SNHLY and CDR2 FYNNEI. CDR3 residues: CASSPQGNTEAFF. The part of the CDR3 DNA that was read is TGTGCCAGCAGTCCTCAGGGAAACACTGAA.

This clone was found a few times. The CDR3 end is not reached by the read, which stops 3 residues before it; the germline J gene fills it in. The chain links TRBV6-2 or TRBV6-3 to TRBJ1-5; 7 bases align to TRBD1. Per germline, CDR1 MNHEY and CDR2 SVGEGT. V dropped 5 bases and J dropped 3; count of bases not matched to a gene: 4. The length of the CDR3 is 14 residues. The sequenced part of the CDR3 DNA is TGTGCCAGCAGTAGAGACAGGGACAATCAGCCC. As protein: CASSRDRDNQP. The CDR3, in full, reads CASSRDRDNQPQHF.

This clone was seen only a few times. Read data end 3 residues before the CDR3 end; the end is taken from the germline J gene. The chain recombines TRBV30 with TRBJ1-1; tentative D call: TRBD1 (5 bases). From germline, CDR1 is GTSNPN and CDR2 SVGIG (reference sequence). V was trimmed by 0 bases and J by 5 bases, leaving 10 bases between them. The CDR3 totals 13 residues. The DNA read from the CDR3 is TGTGCCTGGAGTGTGCAGGGTAAGACTGAA. Its protein product is CAWSVQGKTE. Given in full, the CDR3 is CAWSVQGKTEAFF.

Comments on this clone: The read halts 3 residues ahead of the CDR3 end, with the missing end drawn from the germline J gene. This specimen includes other DNA sequences encoding the same CDR3. The chain has TRBV7-9 and TRBJ2-4; D unresolved. Looked up from germline, CDR1 is SEHNR and CDR2 is FQNEAQ (reference sequence). The CDR3 contains 13 residues. V was clipped by 9 bases and J by 0 bases, with 9 bases between them. The CDR3 sequence is CASQGLAKNIQYF. The sequenced part of the CDR3 DNA is TGTGCCAGTCAAGGGTTAGCCAAAAACATT.

This clone has just a few counts. The CDR3 end is not reached by the read, which stops 3 residues before it; the germline J gene fills it in. The rearrangement uses TRBV7-3 and TRBJ2-3; 10 bases align to TRBD2. The germline CDR1 and CDR2 sequences are SGHTA and FQGTGA. The CDR3 runs 17 residues. Trimming cost V 5 bases and J 5 bases; bases outside gene matches: 13. The CDR3 spells CASSPALAGVVGDTQYF. CDR3 DNA, as far as it was read: TGTGCCAGCAGCCCCGCGCTAGCGGGAGTAGTTGGAGATACG.

In its sample, this clone was seen many times. CDR3 amino acids: CASSLIADTQYF. The covered CDR3 bases are TGCGCCAGCAGCTTGATAGCAGATACG. The genes are TRBV5-1 and TRBJ2-3; no clear D gene. The CDR3 end lies 3 residues beyond the end of the read and is filled in from the germline J gene. Germline V gives CDR1 SGHRS, CDR2 YFSETQ. Between the trimmed V and J ends, which lost 1 base and 4 bases, there was a span of 4 bases. The CDR3 has 12 amino acids.

This clone has just a few counts. Read data end 3 residues before the CDR3 end; the end is taken from the germline J gene. The chain uses TRBV2 and TRBJ1-6, with D possibly matching TRBD1 (5 bases). CDR1 SNHLY and CDR2 FYNNEI come from the germline V gene. Trimming took 8 bases from V and 4 from J, leaving 6 bases between them. The CDR3 is made up of 12 amino acids. CDR3 sequence: CASGQYNSPLHF. The part of the CDR3 DNA that was read is TGTGCCAGCGGACAATATAATTCACCC.

As for this clone: The read is 3 residues too short to cover the CDR3 end, so that end is filled in from the germline J gene. This rearrangement joins TRBV20-1 to TRBJ2-7, with 7 bases matching TRBD1. Germline values: CDR1 DFQATT, CDR2 SNEGSKA (reference sequence). CDR3 length: 14 amino acids. V gave up 1 base and J gave up 1 base; unmatched junction bases: 4. The CDR3 region is CSARVRQGSYEQYF. The sequenced CDR3 bases are TGCAGTGCTAGAGTCCGACAGGGTTCCTACGAG.